These 8 T cell receptor beta chains were all obtained from the same sample, sequenced in a study of T cell clonotyping in hematopoietic cell transplantation. Some clones are missing from TCRdb's copy, which holds only in-frame ones; the method was immunoSEQ multiplex PCR. The sample consists of about 70,000 clones, just under 95% of them appearing once. Sequenced: peripheral blood mononuclear cells. These receptors came from a man in his fifties in good health. Some clones in this sample may be carry-over from other donors' samples.

The V and J genes are TRBV7-9 and TRBJ1-3, with D perhaps TRBD1 (5 bases). Trimming shortened V by 4 bases and J by 0 bases, and 16 bases separated the two germline ends. The CDR3 totals 17 residues. Germline V gives CDR1 SEHNR, CDR2 FQNEAQ (reference sequence). CDR3 DNA: TGTGCCAGCAGCTCGGGACTGATGTTGAGCTCTGGAAACACCATATATTTT. This translates into CASSSGLMLSSGNTIYF.

The chain couples TRBV30 to TRBJ2-5, with D tentatively TRBD1 or TRBD2 (5 bases each). Germline V CDR1 and CDR2: GTSNPN, SVGIG (reference sequence). Trimming stripped 5 bases from V and 9 bases from J, with 10 bases between. This CDR3 has 10 residues. The CDR3 bases are TGTGCCTGGGGTCGAGGGGCCCAGTACTTC. This gives the protein CAWGRGAQYF.

The rearrangement joins TRBV11-2 to TRBJ2-7; 9 bases are a match to TRBD1. CDR3 length equals 15 residues. Per the germline V gene, CDR1 is SGHAT and CDR2 is FQNNGV. Trimming cost V 1 base and J 2 bases; bases outside gene matches: 3. This CDR3 is CASSLATGGPYEQYF. The CDR3 DNA sequence: TGTGCCAGCAGCTTAGCGACAGGGGGTCCCTACGAGCAGTACTTC.

This clone appeared a single time. This CDR3 reads CSAVEGRNQPQHF. In DNA form, the CDR3 reads TGCAGCGCCGTAGAGGGTCGCAATCAGCCCCAGCATTTT. J is TRBJ1-5 and V is TRBV29-1; D call uncertain. Germline V lookup: CDR1 SQVTM, CDR2 ANQGSEA. Between the trimmed V and J ends, which lost 7 bases and 2 bases, there was a span of 12 bases. This CDR3 region has 13 residues.

The V and J genes are TRBV6-1 and TRBJ2-7; D might be TRBD1 (6 bases). Germline loops: CDR1 MNHNS, CDR2 SASEGT. This CDR3 is 13 amino acids long. V was trimmed by 11 bases and J by 3 bases, leaving 17 bases between them. This CDR3 reads CAHGAQGHYEQYF. The DNA of the CDR3 is TGTGCCCACGGGGCCCAGGGGCACTACGAGCAGTACTTC.

This clone was counted once. The chain combines TRBV11-1 with TRBJ2-5, with 9 bases aligning to TRBD1. V dropped 4 bases and J dropped 7; count of bases not matched to a gene: 19. Germline CDR1 is SGHAT and CDR2 is FQDESV (reference sequence). The CDR3 is 18 residues long. The DNA for the CDR3 is TGTGCCAGCAGCTCCCGCCGTAGTGGACAGGGGTCTACTGTGACCCAGTACTTC. This sequence encodes CASSSRRSGQGSTVTQYF.

The J gene is TRBJ2-7, the V gene TRBV6-5; TRBD2 is a possible D gene (6 bases). Trimming pared 2 bases from V and 4 bases from J, leaving 15 bases between. This CDR3 has 15 residues. The germline V gene encodes CDR1 MNHEY and CDR2 SVGAGI. The CDR3 protein is CASSYQVLAVYEQYF. CDR3 DNA: TGTGCCAGCAGTTACCAAGTCTTAGCGGTGTACGAGCAGTACTTC.

The chain recombines TRBV4-1 with TRBJ2-3; 7 positions match TRBD2. The CDR3 runs 17 residues. Germline values: CDR1 MGHRA, CDR2 YSYEKL. Losses at the gene ends were 6 bases for V and 0 bases for J; bases not matched to a gene: 12. The CDR3 sequence is CASSLAGPASSTDTQYF. The DNA of the CDR3 is TGCGCCAGCAGTTTAGCGGGCCCGGCTTCTAGCACAGATACGCAGTATTTT.